These T cell receptor beta chains were read from a single sample in a study of yellow fever vaccine responses in identical twins. TCRdb independently ran MiXCR on the RT-PCR reads; one entry per CDR3 protein. Among 7,000 or so distinct CDR3 sequences listed, about 82% were seen once. Sequences were derived from T cells from blood (PBMCs), unsorted or a sorted subset (not recorded which), sampled before or after yellow fever vaccination (not recorded which). Source of these receptors: a woman in her late teens or twenties who received the yellow fever vaccine. The CDR3 runs from the conserved cysteine through the conserved F or W. The D gene is left open where the match is weak. Size values are once, few and many counts, or a class for expanded clones, and some rows have none.

clone_size	j_call	v_call	d_call	cdr3_aa	cdr3_nt
NA	TRBJ2-3	TRBV30	TRBD1	CAWDRATDTQYF	TGTGCCTGGGACAGGGCCACAGATACGCAGTATTTT
NA	TRBJ2-7	TRBV11-3	TRBD1	CASSSPDRAYEQYF	TGTGCCAGCAGCTCTCCGGACAGGGCCTACGAGCAGTACTTC
NA	TRBJ2-7	TRBV3-1	NA	CASSQTWSSYEQYF	TGTGCCAGCAGCCAAACTTGGAGTTCCTACGAGCAGTACTTC
NA	TRBJ2-7	TRBV2	TRBD1	CASRYRTGNHEQYF	TGTGCCAGCAGATATAGGACAGGGAACCACGAGCAGTACTTC
NA	TRBJ2-3	TRBV7-3	NA	CASSLRGTTDTQYF	TGTGCCAGCAGCTTAAGGGGCACCACAGATACGCAGTATTTT
NA	TRBJ1-2	TRBV12-3/TRBV12-4	TRBD1	CASSHRQGYGYTF	TGTGCCAGCAGTCACCGACAGGGCTATGGCTACACCTTC
NA	TRBJ2-7	TRBV28	TRBD1	CATRDSTYEQYF	TGTGCCACCCGGGACAGCACCTACGAGCAGTACTTC
NA	TRBJ2-3	TRBV25-1	NA	CASSETGLSTDTQYF	TGTGCCAGCAGTGAAACAGGGCTGAGCACAGATACGCAGTATTTT
NA	TRBJ2-3	TRBV7-6	NA	CASSALDSTDTQYF	TGTGCCAGCAGCGCCTTGGACAGCACAGATACGCAGTATTTT
NA	TRBJ2-5	TRBV20-1	NA	CSARDRRSKQGAQYF	TGCAGTGCTAGAGATCGGCGGTCCAAACAAGGGGCCCAGTACTTC
few	TRBJ2-4	TRBV12-3/TRBV12-4	NA	CASKLENIQYF	TGTGCCAGCAAACTAGAAAACATTCAGTACTTC
NA	TRBJ1-2	TRBV2	NA	CASTEGRGRLSTF	TGTGCCAGCACCGAAGGACGGGGGCGCTTGAGCACCTTC
NA	TRBJ2-7	TRBV7-2	TRBD2	CASSLASASGRYEQYF	TGTGCCAGCAGCTTAGCGTCCGCTAGCGGTCGCTACGAGCAGTACTTC
NA	TRBJ2-7	TRBV9	NA	CASSVDYRSSYEQYF	TGTGCCAGCAGCGTCGACTACCGAAGCTCCTACGAGCAGTACTTC
NA	TRBJ2-4	TRBV18	NA	CASSPPQEKGKNIQYF	TGTGCCAGCTCACCACCCCAGGAGAAAGGCAAAAACATTCAGTACTTC
NA	TRBJ1-1	TRBV11-2	NA	CASSFQENTEAFF	TGTGCCAGCAGCTTTCAAGAGAACACTGAAGCTTTCTTT
NA	TRBJ2-1	TRBV6-5	TRBD2	CASSYQGLANNEQFF	TGTGCCAGCAGTTACCAAGGACTAGCCAACAATGAGCAGTTCTTC
NA	TRBJ2-3	TRBV3-1	TRBD2	CASSQDSGGPTSTDTQYF	TGTGCCAGCAGCCAAGATAGCGGGGGGCCTACTAGCACAGATACGCAGTATTTT
once	TRBJ2-4	TRBV2	TRBD1	CASSRDREYDIQYF	TGTGCCAGCAGCCGGGACAGGGAATACGACATTCAGTACTTC
NA	TRBJ1-5	TRBV11-2	NA	CASSSLSNQPQHF	TGTGCCAGCAGCTCCTTAAGCAATCAGCCCCAGCATTTT
NA	TRBJ2-1	TRBV12-3/TRBV12-4	TRBD2	CASNLRGLAGDGEQFF	TGTGCCAGCAATCTCAGGGGACTAGCGGGAGACGGTGAGCAGTTCTTC
once	TRBJ1-5	TRBV20-1	TRBD1	CSATTGGIQPQHF	TGCAGTGCAACGACAGGGGGTATTCAGCCCCAGCATTTT